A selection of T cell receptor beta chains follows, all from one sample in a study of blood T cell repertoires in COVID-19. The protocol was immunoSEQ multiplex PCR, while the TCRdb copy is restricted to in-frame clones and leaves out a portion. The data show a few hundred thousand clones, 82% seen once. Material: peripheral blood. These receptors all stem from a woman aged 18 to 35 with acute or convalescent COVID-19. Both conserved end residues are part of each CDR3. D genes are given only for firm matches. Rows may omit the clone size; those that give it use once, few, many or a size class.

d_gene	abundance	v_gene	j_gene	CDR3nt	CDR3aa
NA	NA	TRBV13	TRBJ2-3	TGTGCCAGCAGCTTAGAGAGGGATGATACGCAGTATTTT	CASSLERDDTQYF
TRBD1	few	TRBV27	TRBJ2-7	TGTGCCAGCAGTTTTTCTAACAGGGGTGTCTACGAGCAGTACTTC	CASSFSNRGVYEQYF
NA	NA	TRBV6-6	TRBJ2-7	TGTGCCAGCCAAACAGGGTTCTACGAGCAGTACTTC	CASQTGFYEQYF
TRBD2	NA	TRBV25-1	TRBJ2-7	TGTGCCAGCAGTGACTCACCGGGACTAGCGGGAGGGCCGTGGGAGCAGTACTTC	CASSDSPGLAGGPWEQYF
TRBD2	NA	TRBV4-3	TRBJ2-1	TGCGCCAGCAGCCAAGAGCCCCGACTAGCGGCCTCCTACAATGAGCAGTTCTTC	CASSQEPRLAASYNEQFF
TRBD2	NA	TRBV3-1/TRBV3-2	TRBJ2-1	TGTGCCAGCAGCCAGCTGCAGGGACTAGCGGGAGTGAATGAGCAGTTCTTC	CASSQLQGLAGVNEQFF
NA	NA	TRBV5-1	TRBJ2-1	TGCGCCAGCAGCTTGTCAGGGGATGAGCAGTTCTTC	CASSLSGDEQFF
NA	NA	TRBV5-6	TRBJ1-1	TGTGCCAGCAGCACCGGGGGAATGAACACTGAAGCTTTCTTT	CASSTGGMNTEAFF
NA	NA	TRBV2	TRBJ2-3	TGTGCCAGCACCGAAGGCGGCGCTTTCACAGATACGCAGTATTTT	CASTEGGAFTDTQYF
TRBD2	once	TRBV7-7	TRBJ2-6	TGTGCTAGCAGCTTCTGGACTAGCGGGATAAGCTCTGGGGCCAACGTCCTGACTTTC	CASSFWTSGISSGANVLTF
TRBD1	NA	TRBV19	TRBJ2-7	TGTGCCAGTAGCCGGACAGGTAAATGGTACGAGCAGTACTTC	CASSRTGKWYEQYF
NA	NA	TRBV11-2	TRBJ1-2	TGTGCCAGCAGCTTAGGGTGGGCACAAGCTAACTATGGCTACACCTTC	CASSLGWAQANYGYTF
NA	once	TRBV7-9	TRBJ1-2	TGTGCCAGCAGACCCGACACTCGGCCGGTTAACTACACCTTC	CASRPDTRPVNYTF
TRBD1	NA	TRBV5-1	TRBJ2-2	TGCGCCAGCAGCTTGGTAGGGCCCGCCCAGGGGGCCGGGGAGCTGTTTTTT	CASSLVGPAQGAGELFF
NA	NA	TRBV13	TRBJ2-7	TGTGCCAGCAGCTCCCTAGACGGGGAGGTTTACGAGCAGTACTTC	CASSSLDGEVYEQYF
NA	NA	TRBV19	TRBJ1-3	TGTGCCAGTAGTATTGGGGCAAGCTCTGGAAACACCATATATTTT	CASSIGASSGNTIYF
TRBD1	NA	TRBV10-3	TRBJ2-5	TGTGCCACTAAGGGGGCGAAAGAGACCCAGTACTTC	CATKGAKETQYF
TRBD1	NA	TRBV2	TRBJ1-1	TGTGCCAGCAGCGACGGGACAGCCCCTGAAGCTTTCTTT	CASSDGTAPEAFF
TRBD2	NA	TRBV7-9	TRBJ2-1	TGTGCCAGCAGCCCGGGACTAGCGGGAGCCGCGGGATGGGACAATGAGCAGTTCTTC	CASSPGLAGAAGWDNEQFF
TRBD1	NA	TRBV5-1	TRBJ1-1	TGCGCCAGCAGCTCAATACTAACAGGGGAGAACACTGAAGCTTTCTTT	CASSSILTGENTEAFF
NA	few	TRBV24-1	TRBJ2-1	TGTGCCACCAGTGATTCGGGGTTAAATGAGCAGTTCTTC	CATSDSGLNEQFF
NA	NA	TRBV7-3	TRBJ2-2	TGTGCCAGCAGTATGACCCGCCAGGGGCCGAACACCGGGGAGCTGTTTTTT	CASSMTRQGPNTGELFF
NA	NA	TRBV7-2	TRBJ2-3	TGTGCCAGCAGCGCCAGCCGGGGTACGCAGTATTTT	CASSASRGTQYF
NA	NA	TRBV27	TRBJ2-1	TGTGCCAGCAGTTTTCGACTAGATTTCAACAATGAGCAGTTCTTC	CASSFRLDFNNEQFF
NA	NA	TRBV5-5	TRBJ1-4	TGTGCCAGCAGCTCTGGACAGCAGGCAACTAATGAAAAACTGTTTTTT	CASSSGQQATNEKLFF
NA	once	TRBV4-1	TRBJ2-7	TGCGCCAGCAGCCAAGGGTCGGGAAATTACGAGCAGTACTTC	CASSQGSGNYEQYF
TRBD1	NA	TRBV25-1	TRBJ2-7	TGTGCCAGCAGTGACCAAGGACAGGGTACCCCCTACGAGCAGTACTTC	CASSDQGQGTPYEQYF
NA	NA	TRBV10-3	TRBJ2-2	TGTGCCATCAGTGAGTGGAGGGAAGTCGGGGAGCTGTTTTTT	CAISEWREVGELFF
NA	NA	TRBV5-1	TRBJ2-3	TGCGCCAGCAGCTTGAAGGCAGACGAGGGTACGCAGTATTTT	CASSLKADEGTQYF
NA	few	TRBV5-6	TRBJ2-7	TGTGCCAGCAGCTTGACAGGCAATTCCTACGAGCAGTACTTC	CASSLTGNSYEQYF
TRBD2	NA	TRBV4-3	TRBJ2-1	TGCGCCAGCAGCCAAGGGACTAGCGGGACCTATGAGCAGTTCTTC	CASSQGTSGTYEQFF
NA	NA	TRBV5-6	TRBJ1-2	TGTGCCAGCAGCTTGTTACCAGTGGCGGACTATGGCTACACCTTC	CASSLLPVADYGYTF
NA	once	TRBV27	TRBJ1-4	TGTGCCAGCAGTTTATCGGGGGGGGCGGGTGAAAAACTGTTTTTT	CASSLSGGAGEKLFF
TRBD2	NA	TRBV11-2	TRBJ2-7	TGTGCCAGCAGCCCCCGACTAGCTTTCTACGAGCAGTACTTC	CASSPRLAFYEQYF
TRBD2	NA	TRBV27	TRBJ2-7	TGTGCCAGCATTGGTAGCGGGAGCTCCTCCTACGAGCAGTACTTC	CASIGSGSSSYEQYF
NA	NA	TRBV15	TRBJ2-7	TGTGCCACCAGCACAAAGCGGGCGGGAACTGCGTCCTACGAGCAGTACTTC	CATSTKRAGTASYEQYF